This entry lists 26 T cell receptor beta chains sequenced from one sample in a study of OX40 agonist ivuxolimab in advanced cancers. Profiled with immunoSEQ multiplex PCR; TCRdb holds only in-frame clones, not every one. The sample lists about 73,000 clones, roughly nine tenths occurring once. The source material was CD4+ or CD8+ T cells sorted from blood, sampled in a trial of the OX40 agonist ivuxolimab. All receptors derive from an adult with an advanced solid tumor such as melanoma, head and neck, liver or kidney cancer.

DNA of the CDR3: TGTGCCAGTAGTATATCCGGACAGGGGGGGACTGAAGCTTTCTTT. This codes for CASSISGQGGTEAFF. This chain uses TRBV19 with TRBJ1-1, with TRBD1 identical over 10 bases. This CDR3 is built from 15 residues. Germline V gene lookup returns CDR1 LNHDA and CDR2 SQIVND (reference sequence). The V and J ends lost 2 bases and 5 bases, in that order; junction bases with no gene match: 5.

V gene TRBV19 combines with J gene TRBJ2-3; 9 positions agree with TRBD2. After removal of 3 bases from V and 4 bases from J, the junction contained 8 bases not matched to a gene. The CDR3 has 16 residues. Looked up from germline, CDR1 is LNHDA and CDR2 is SQIVND (reference sequence). For the CDR3, the DNA is TGTGCCAGTAGTATCCCACGCGGGGGGGCCTCAGATACGCAGTATTTT. Its translation: CASSIPRGGASDTQYF.

The table lists this clone with a few counts. The rearrangement joins TRBV6-5 to TRBJ2-5; 7 bases fit TRBD2. Trimming removed 6 bases from V and 2 bases from J; junction bases left unmatched: 9. The CDR3 sequence is 15 residues long. Per germline, CDR1 MNHEY and CDR2 SVGAGI. As DNA, the CDR3 is TGTGCCAGCAGCCCTTTGCGGGAGTTACAAGAGACCCAGTACTTC. This codes for CASSPLRELQETQYF.

The genes are TRBV29-1 and TRBJ2-6, with D possibly being TRBD1 or TRBD2 (5 bases each). V lost 6 bases and J lost 4, with 10 bases in between. Germline V lookup: CDR1 SQVTM, CDR2 ANQGSEA. CDR3 length equals 13 residues. The CDR3 loop is CSVGTIGANVLTF. The CDR3 DNA follows: TGCAGCGTCGGGACGATCGGGGCCAACGTCCTGACTTTC.

This clone was recorded only once. The V call is TRBV29-1, the J call TRBJ1-3, with D perhaps matching TRBD1 (5 bases). This CDR3 has 14 amino acids. Germline assignment: CDR1 SQVTM and CDR2 ANQGSEA. Trimming removed 6 bases at V and 3 bases at J, with 15 bases between. For the CDR3, the DNA is TGCAGCGTCGGCTGGTTGGGGGGTGGAAACACCATATATTTT. Amino acids: CSVGWLGGGNTIYF. The complete variable domain, with remaining parts taken from reference TRBV29-1 and TRBJ1-3, reads SAVISQKPSRDICQRGTSLTIQCQVDSQVTMMFWYRQQPGQSLTLIATANQGSEATYESGFVIDKFPISRPNLTFSTLTVSNMSPEDSSIYLCSVGWLGGGNTIYFGEGSWLTVV.

This chain joins TRBV5-4 and TRBJ2-2; 7 positions agree with TRBD2. Germline loops: CDR1 SGHNT, CDR2 YYREEE (reference sequence). This CDR3 comprises 16 residues. J lost 1 base, V lost 1 base, and 4 bases had no gene match. The CDR3 DNA is TGTGCCAGCAGCTTGCTGGGCGGGAGGAACACCGGGGAGCTGTTTTTT. It is translated as CASSLLGGRNTGELFF.

V usage is TRBV30 and J usage is TRBJ1-2, with D possibly matching TRBD1 (6 bases). CDR1 is GTSNPN, CDR2 SVGIG, per germline (reference sequence). V was cut by 4 bases and J by 8 bases, with 17 bases left in between. The CDR3 runs to 13 residues. CDR3 protein: CAWTTRGAQGYTF. CDR3 in DNA: TGTGCCTGGACCACAAGGGGGGCTCAAGGCTACACCTTC.

The chain recombines TRBV4-3 with TRBJ2-7; 8 bases agree with TRBD2. The CDR3 extends over 15 amino acids. The germline CDR1 and CDR2 sequences are LGHNA and YSLEER. The junction had 7 bases not matched to a gene; V was cut back by 0 bases and J by 6 bases. The CDR3: CASSQERAGVREQYF. CDR3 DNA: TGCGCCAGCAGCCAAGAACGAGCGGGGGTGCGCGAGCAGTACTTC.

This clone was seen more than once but under ten times. The chain combines TRBV6-5 with TRBJ1-2, with D perhaps TRBD1 (6 bases). The CDR3 has 16 amino acids. The germline V and J ends were trimmed by 0 bases and 3 bases, with 14 bases remaining between them. Germline lookup yields CDR1 MNHEY and CDR2 SVGAGI. DNA for the CDR3: TGTGCCAGCAGTTACTCCGGACAGAGAAACGACTATGGCTACACCTTC. This translates into CASSYSGQRNDYGYTF.

This chain links TRBV7-9 with TRBJ2-1; 7 nucleotides align to TRBD1. V gave up 2 bases and J gave up 7 bases; unmatched junction bases: 11. The CDR3 runs to 16 residues. Germline CDR1 and CDR2: SEHNR and FQNEAQ (reference sequence). CDR3 nucleotide sequence: TGTGCCAGCAGCTTAAAAGGGGGCCTTACGGAAAATGAGCAGTTCTTC. It encodes CASSLKGGLTENEQFF.

J is TRBJ1-5 and V is TRBV7-2, with D hard to call. Germline CDR1 is SGHTA and CDR2 is FQGNSA. Trimming left V 6 bases short and J 2 bases short, with 8 bases between. This CDR3 has 13 residues. The CDR3 here is CASSFKGNQPQHF. DNA of the CDR3: TGTGCCAGCAGTTTTAAAGGCAATCAGCCCCAGCATTTT.

This chain uses TRBV7-8 with TRBJ2-1; 11 nucleotides align to TRBD2. V lost 5 bases, J lost 1 base, and 7 bases stayed unmatched. The germline CDR1 and CDR2 sequences are SGHVS and FQNEAQ. The CDR3 runs to 17 residues. CDR3 sequence reads: CASSPPRLAGSYNEQFF. The CDR3 region has the DNA TGTGCCAGCAGCCCCCCCCGACTAGCGGGATCCTACAATGAGCAGTTCTTC.

CDR3 protein: CASSQARGYGYTF. The CDR3 DNA reads TGCGCCAGCAGCCAAGCCCGGGGTTATGGCTACACCTTC. The chain is built from TRBV4-3 and TRBJ1-2; D is undetermined. In germline, CDR1 is LGHNA, CDR2 YSLEER. Trimming took off 1 base at V and 5 bases at J, with 8 bases between the two ends. CDR3 length: 13 amino acids.

The J gene is TRBJ2-5, the V gene TRBV19; no firm D call. CDR1 is LNHDA, CDR2 SQIVND, per germline (reference sequence). The CDR3 length is 14 residues. Deletions cut 2 bases from V and 2 bases from J, with 9 bases between. The chain's CDR3 is CASSIIDEQETQYF. CDR3 coding DNA: TGTGCCAGTAGTATAATCGATGAACAAGAGACCCAGTACTTC.

Here the CDR3 reads CASSETRGETQYF. As DNA, the CDR3 is TGTGCCAGCAGTGAAACCAGGGGAGAGACCCAGTACTTC. The chain joins TRBV6-1 to TRBJ2-5; TRBD1 might be the D (6 bases). The germline CDR1 and CDR2 sequences are MNHNS and SASEGT. The CDR3 runs 13 residues. Deletions cut 2 bases from V and 4 bases from J, with 8 bases between.

The chain couples TRBV29-1 to TRBJ1-2; perhaps TRBD1 as D (6 bases). Germline CDR1 and CDR2: SQVTM and ANQGSEA. CDR3 length: 14 residues. The V end was cut by 7 bases, the J end by 5 bases, with 20 bases between. CDR3 sequence reads: CSAQLGEGVYGYTF. Here the CDR3 DNA reads TGCAGCGCCCAACTGGGGGAGGGGGTTTATGGCTACACCTTC.

The chain has TRBV7-3 and TRBJ1-1; weak D call: TRBD1 (5 bases). V was trimmed by 2 bases and J by 1 base, leaving 11 bases between them. Germline loops: CDR1 SGHTA, CDR2 FQGTGA. This CDR3 contains 15 residues. CDR3 in amino acids: CASSLWSTGNTEAFF. The CDR3 bases are TGTGCCAGCAGCTTATGGTCTACAGGGAACACTGAAGCTTTCTTT.

This rearrangement joins TRBV11-2 to TRBJ1-5, with D perhaps TRBD1 (6 bases). The CDR3 has 16 residues. CDR1 SGHAT and CDR2 FQNNGV come from the germline V gene. V shed 0 bases and J shed 2 bases, with 11 bases lying between them. This chain's CDR3 is CASSLDGGRGNQPQHF. DNA for the CDR3: TGTGCCAGCAGCTTAGATGGGGGCAGGGGCAATCAGCCCCAGCATTTT.

V usage is TRBV27 and J usage is TRBJ1-1, with 8 bases fitting TRBD1. The CDR3 totals 13 residues. V shed 7 bases, J shed 11 bases, and the junction held 12 bases outside the gene matches. CDR1 is MNHEY and CDR2 is SMNVEV in the germline V gene (reference sequence). In DNA form, the CDR3 reads TGTGCCAGCAAAGAAAGGACAGGGCGGAGGGCTTTCTTT. Residues: CASKERTGRRAFF.

This rearrangement joins TRBV7-7 to TRBJ2-1; 7 positions match TRBD2. Germline V CDR1 and CDR2: SSHAT, FNYEAQ (reference sequence). Trimming took 1 base from V and 8 from J; bases not matched to a gene: 8. The CDR3 loop spans 15 amino acids. The CDR3 here is CASSLGMAGEYEQFF. In nucleotides, the CDR3 is TGTGCCAGCAGCTTAGGGATGGCGGGGGAGTATGAGCAGTTCTTC.

This clone was seen only once. The CDR3 here is CASQMGAQNTEAFF. For the CDR3, the DNA is TGCGCCAGCCAAATGGGGGCTCAGAACACTGAAGCTTTCTTT. The chain links TRBV5-1 to TRBJ1-1, with a possible D match to TRBD1 (6 bases). The germline V and J ends were trimmed by 7 bases and 1 base, with 14 bases remaining between them. Germline V CDR1 and CDR2: SGHRS, YFSETQ. The CDR3 consists of 14 residues.

J is TRBJ1-2 and V is TRBV11-2; D is unclear. The CDR3 covers 16 residues. Trimming stripped 2 bases from V and 0 bases from J, with 13 bases between. Germline values: CDR1 SGHAT, CDR2 FQNNGV. CDR3 nucleotide sequence: TGTGCCAGCAGCTTAAGTTTAGAACGGGCTAACTATGGCTACACCTTC. Its protein product is CASSLSLERANYGYTF.

This clone was seen just once. This chain uses TRBV23-1 with TRBJ1-5; D perhaps matches TRBD1 (5 bases). TRBV23-1 is filed as an ORF, its function uncertain. The V end lost 8 bases, the J end lost 0 bases, and 14 bases lay between the germline ends. The CDR3 sequence is 15 residues long. The CDR3 sequence is CASPPAGLSNQPQHF. The CDR3 bases are TGCGCCAGCCCCCCAGCGGGGCTTAGCAATCAGCCCCAGCATTTT.

This rearrangement joins TRBV27 to TRBJ2-1; TRBD1 aligns across 9 bases. Germline-derived CDR1 and CDR2 are MNHEY and SMNVEV (reference sequence). V gave up 7 bases and J gave up 6 bases; unmatched junction bases: 4. The CDR3 has 13 residues. CDR3 bases: TGTGCCAGCACCCTGGGACAGGGCAATGAGCAGTTCTTC. This translates into CASTLGQGNEQFF.

The chain couples TRBV7-3 to TRBJ2-2, with 15 nucleotides matching TRBD2. CDR1 and CDR2 from the germline V gene are SGHTA and FQGTGA. With 5 bases clipped from V and 4 bases from J, the junction kept 8 bases outside the gene matches. The length of the CDR3 is 18 residues. The CDR3 bases are TGTGCCAGCAGCCTCGGGACTAGCGGGAGGTTTAGCACCGGGGAGCTGTTTTTT. This sequence encodes CASSLGTSGRFSTGELFF.

The rearrangement uses TRBV6-5 and TRBJ2-3, with D uncertain. Germline values: CDR1 MNHEY, CDR2 SVGAGI. With 4 bases removed from V and 4 bases from J, the gap between germline ends came to 3 bases. The CDR3 contains 11 residues. As DNA, the CDR3 is TGTGCCAGCAGTTCAGCAGATACGCAGTATTTT. Encoded protein: CASSSADTQYF.